A selection of T cell receptor beta chains follows, all from one sample in a study of cytomegalovirus exposure and HLA in healthy donors. Only in-frame clones appear in the TCRdb table, and some are missing; sequencing was by immunoSEQ multiplex PCR. This sample has almost 65,000 clones; approximately 90% occur once, and the top ten carry over 1.5%. The sequencing input was PBMCs. These receptors were taken from a woman between 18 and 29 years old in good health and CMV-seronegative. Both conserved end residues are part of each CDR3. D genes are given only for firm matches. Some rows have no size entry. The others give once, few or many, or a class for an expanded clone.

few,TRBJ2-1,15,TRBV9,TRBD2,CASSVGSGGYNEQFF,TGTGCCAGCAGCGTAGGTAGCGGGGGGTACAATGAGCAGTTCTTC
NA,TRBJ1-2,13,TRBV19,NA,CATGVGAGYGYTF,TGTGCCACCGGTGTAGGGGCCGGGTATGGCTACACCTTC
NA,TRBJ2-7,13,TRBV9,TRBD2,CASSVVAGGEQYF,TGTGCCAGCAGCGTAGTAGCGGGAGGCGAGCAGTACTTC
once,TRBJ1-5,14,TRBV5-1,TRBD1,CASSSGQGDQPQHF,TGCGCCAGCAGCTCGGGACAGGGGGATCAGCCCCAGCATTTT
NA,TRBJ1-4,15,TRBV7-9,TRBD1,CASSLRDRFNEKLFF,TGTGCCAGCAGCCTACGGGACAGATTTAATGAAAAACTGTTTTTT
NA,TRBJ1-1,13,TRBV5-1,NA,CASSSGVNTEAFF,TGCGCCAGCAGCTCGGGAGTGAACACTGAAGCTTTCTTT
NA,TRBJ2-3,12,TRBV4-1,NA,CASSPPFDTQYF,TGCGCCAGCAGCCCCCCATTCGATACGCAGTATTTT
NA,TRBJ2-7,13,TRBV2,NA,CASSADRIYEQYF,TGTGCCAGCAGTGCTGACAGAATCTACGAGCAGTACTTC
NA,TRBJ2-7,13,TRBV11-3,NA,CASSLGGPNEQYF,TGTGCCAGCAGCTTAGGCGGGCCTAACGAGCAGTACTTC
NA,TRBJ1-1,13,TRBV18,NA,CASSPPSESEAFF,TGTGCCAGCTCACCACCATCTGAGTCTGAAGCTTTCTTT
NA,TRBJ2-4,11,TRBV2,NA,CASTGRSIQYF,TGTGCCAGCACCGGTCGGAGCATTCAGTACTTC
once,TRBJ2-7,16,TRBV28,TRBD1,CASSLWRDRVRPEQYF,TGTGCCAGCAGTTTATGGAGGGACAGGGTCAGGCCCGAGCAGTACTTC
NA,TRBJ2-1,15,TRBV18,TRBD2,CASSSGLKGLNEQFF,TGTGCCAGCTCATCGGGACTAAAGGGATTGAATGAGCAGTTCTTC
NA,TRBJ1-1,14,TRBV18,TRBD1,CASSLGQGNTEAFF,TGTGCCAGCTCACTTGGACAGGGGAACACTGAAGCTTTCTTT
NA,TRBJ2-6,18,TRBV7-2,TRBD1,CASSPQGTGRSGANVLTF,TGTGCCAGCAGCCCCCAGGGGACAGGGAGGTCTGGGGCCAACGTCCTGACTTTC
NA,TRBJ1-6,15,TRBV4-3,TRBD1,CASSQETPGGGTLHF,TGCGCCAGCAGCCAAGAGACGCCAGGGGGCGGGACCCTCCACTTT
NA,TRBJ2-7,13,TRBV7-8,NA,CASSFPGTYEQYF,TGTGCCAGCAGCTTCCCGGGGACATACGAGCAGTACTTC